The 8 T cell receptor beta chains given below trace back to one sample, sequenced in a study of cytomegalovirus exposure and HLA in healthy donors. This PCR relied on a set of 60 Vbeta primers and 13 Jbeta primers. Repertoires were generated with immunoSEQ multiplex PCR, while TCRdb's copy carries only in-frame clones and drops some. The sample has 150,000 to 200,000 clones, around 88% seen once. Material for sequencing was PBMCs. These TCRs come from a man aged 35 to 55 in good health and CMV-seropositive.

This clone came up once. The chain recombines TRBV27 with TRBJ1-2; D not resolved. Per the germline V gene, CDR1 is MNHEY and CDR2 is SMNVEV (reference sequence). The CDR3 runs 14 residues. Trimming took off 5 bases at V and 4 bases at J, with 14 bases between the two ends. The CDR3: CASSVGGSFYGYTF. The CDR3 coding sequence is TGTGCCAGCAGTGTTGGAGGTTCTTTCTATGGCTACACCTTC.

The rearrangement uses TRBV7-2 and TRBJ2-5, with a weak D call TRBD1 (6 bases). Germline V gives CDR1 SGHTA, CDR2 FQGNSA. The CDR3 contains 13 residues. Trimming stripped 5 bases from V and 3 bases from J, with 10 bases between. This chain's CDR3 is CASSRAGEETQYF. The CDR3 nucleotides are TGTGCCAGCAGCCGGGCAGGGGAAGAGACCCAGTACTTC.

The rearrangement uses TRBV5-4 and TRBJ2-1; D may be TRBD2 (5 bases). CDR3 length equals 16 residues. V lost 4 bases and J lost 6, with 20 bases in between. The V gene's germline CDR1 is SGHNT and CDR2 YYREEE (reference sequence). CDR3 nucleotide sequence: TGTGCCAGCAGCCCCGACTCTAGCCGAGGGTCCAATGAGCAGTTCTTC. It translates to CASSPDSSRGSNEQFF.

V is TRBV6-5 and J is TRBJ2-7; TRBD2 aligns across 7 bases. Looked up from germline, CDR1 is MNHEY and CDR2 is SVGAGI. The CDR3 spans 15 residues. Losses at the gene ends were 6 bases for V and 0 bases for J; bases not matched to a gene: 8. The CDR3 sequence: CASSQLATSSYEQYF. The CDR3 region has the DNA TGTGCCAGCAGCCAACTAGCGACTAGCTCCTACGAGCAGTACTTC.

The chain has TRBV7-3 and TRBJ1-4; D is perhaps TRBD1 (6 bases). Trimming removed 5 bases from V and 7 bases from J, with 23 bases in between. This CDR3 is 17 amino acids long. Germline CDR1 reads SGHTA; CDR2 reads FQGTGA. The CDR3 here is CASSENGGGGGIEKLFF. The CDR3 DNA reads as TGTGCCAGCAGCGAAAACGGAGGCGGGGGCGGGATTGAAAAACTGTTTTTT.

The CDR3 sequence is CAWVPGWNEQFF. In DNA, the CDR3 is TGTGCCTGGGTTCCGGGGTGGAATGAGCAGTTCTTC. J is TRBJ2-1 and V is TRBV30, with a weak D call TRBD2 (5 bases). This CDR3 region has 12 residues. Germline-derived CDR1 and CDR2 are GTSNPN and SVGIG (reference sequence). Trimming pared 5 bases from V and 7 bases from J, leaving 12 bases between.

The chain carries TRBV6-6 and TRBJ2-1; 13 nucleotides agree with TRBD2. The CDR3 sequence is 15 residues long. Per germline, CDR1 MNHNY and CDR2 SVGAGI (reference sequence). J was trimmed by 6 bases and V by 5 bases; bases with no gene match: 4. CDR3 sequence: CASSAGTSGVNEQFF. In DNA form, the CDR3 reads TGTGCCAGCAGTGCCGGGACTAGCGGGGTCAATGAGCAGTTCTTC.

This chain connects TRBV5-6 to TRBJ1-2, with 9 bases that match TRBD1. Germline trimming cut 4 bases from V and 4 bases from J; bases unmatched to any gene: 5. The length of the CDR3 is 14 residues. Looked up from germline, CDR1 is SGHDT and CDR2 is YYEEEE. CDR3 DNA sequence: TGTGCCAGCAGCGTGCCGGGACAGGGCTATGGCTACACCTTC. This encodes CASSVPGQGYGYTF.